Below are 30 T cell receptor beta chains sequenced from a single sample in a study of shared clonotypes between healthy human individuals. Sequencing used immunoSEQ multiplex PCR; TCRdb keeps in-frame clones, though not all of them. The sample gives about 1.5 million clones, around 95% of which show up once; more than 0.9% is in the top ten. Sequenced sample: naive CD4+ T cells sorted from blood. The subset denotes: CD45RA+ positively selected. Receptors were obtained from a man younger than 40 in good health.

The chain links TRBV7-9 to TRBJ2-1; perhaps TRBD2 as D (5 bases). This CDR3 comprises 16 residues. The V gene's germline CDR1 is SEHNR and CDR2 FQNEAQ (reference sequence). V was clipped by 3 bases and J by 0 bases, with 12 bases between them. CDR3 nucleotides: TGTGCCAGCAGCTTCCGTAATAGCGACTCCTACAATGAGCAGTTCTTC. This translates into CASSFRNSDSYNEQFF.

The CDR3 sequence is CASSTRTAPAPGELFF. The DNA for the CDR3 is TGCGCCAGCAGCACGAGGACAGCACCAGCCCCCGGGGAGCTGTTTTTT. The chain is built from TRBV5-1 and TRBJ2-2, with D possibly matching TRBD1 (6 bases). Trimming cost V 4 bases and J 6 bases, with 19 bases left between them. Per germline, CDR1 SGHRS and CDR2 YFSETQ. The length of the CDR3 is 16 residues.

The V call is TRBV11-2, the J call TRBJ2-7, with TRBD1 identical over 10 bases. V was pared by 4 bases and J by 3 bases, with 3 bases of the junction left unmatched. This CDR3 comprises 14 residues. CDR1 is SGHAT, CDR2 FQNNGV, per germline. The CDR3 reads CASSSGQGYYEQYF. The CDR3 region has the DNA TGTGCCAGCAGCTCGGGACAGGGGTACTACGAGCAGTACTTC.

The chain recombines TRBV9 with TRBJ2-6; 9 positions match TRBD2. Germline lookup yields CDR1 SGDLS and CDR2 YYNGEE. The ends lost 1 base at V and 3 bases at J; junction bases unmatched: 8. The CDR3 is made up of 18 amino acids. The CDR3 DNA reads as TGTGCCAGCAGCGTACTCGCGGGAGGGCCGATTGGGGCCAACGTCCTGACTTTC. This translates into CASSVLAGGPIGANVLTF.

The rearrangement joins TRBV4-1 to TRBJ2-5; a weak D match, TRBD2 (7 bases). Germline V gene data show CDR1 as MGHRA and CDR2 as YSYEKL. V was clipped by 0 bases and J by 3 bases, with 14 bases between them. This CDR3 region has 16 residues. Written as DNA, the CDR3 is TGCGCCAGCAGCCAAGAACGGGGGAGGGGGAAAGAGACCCAGTACTTC. Residues: CASSQERGRGKETQYF.

The V and J genes are TRBV27 and TRBJ2-2, with D possibly TRBD2 on 6 matching bases. This CDR3 comprises 17 residues. Deletions cut 7 bases from V and 0 bases from J, with 18 bases between. Germline V gene sequence: CDR1 MNHEY, CDR2 SMNVEV (reference sequence). CDR3: CASIPFGGRPNTGELFF. In DNA form, the CDR3 reads TGTGCCAGCATCCCCTTCGGGGGAAGGCCGAACACCGGGGAGCTGTTTTTT.

This sequence joins TRBV6-5 and TRBJ1-1; D may be TRBD1 (6 bases). V was clipped by 4 bases and J by 7 bases, with 16 bases between them. The CDR3 runs to 14 residues. Germline CDR1 is MNHEY and CDR2 is SVGAGI. The CDR3 region is CASSFTGPSIEAFF. The CDR3 DNA sequence: TGTGCCAGCAGTTTTACAGGGCCTTCTATTGAAGCTTTCTTT.

This chain uses TRBV10-1 with TRBJ2-3, with a possible D match to TRBD1 (5 bases). The V end was cut by 10 bases, the J end by 2 bases, with 28 bases between. This CDR3 spans 18 amino acids. Germline-derived CDR1 and CDR2 are WNHNN and SYGVQD (reference sequence). The CDR3 loop reads CANVSVEGVVKHTDTQYF. The CDR3 DNA is TGCGCCAACGTGAGTGTCGAAGGGGTGGTAAAACACACAGATACGCAGTATTTT.

This clone was seen only once. The genes are TRBV7-2 and TRBJ2-2; 7 bases fit TRBD2. The CDR3 spans 15 residues. Germline CDR1 and CDR2: SGHTA and FQGNSA. With V trimmed by 6 bases and J by 3 bases, 7 bases remained unmatched. The chain's CDR3 is CASRTGGAYTGELFF. CDR3 sequence (DNA): TGTGCCAGCAGGACGGGGGGAGCGTACACCGGGGAGCTGTTTTTT.

With regard to this clone: Other nucleotide sequences in the sample specify the same CDR3. The genes are TRBV5-1 and TRBJ1-2; D might be TRBD1 (5 bases). Trimming removed 2 bases at V and 5 bases at J, with 13 bases between. Germline V lookup: CDR1 SGHRS, CDR2 YFSETQ. The CDR3 consists of 14 residues. This chain's CDR3 is CASSLGGQGYGYTF. CDR3 bases: TGCGCCAGCAGCTTAGGAGGGCAGGGATATGGCTACACCTTC.

The rearrangement joins TRBV18 to TRBJ2-3; D call uncertain. Germline lookup yields CDR1 KGHSH and CDR2 LQKENI. This CDR3 spans 16 amino acids. Trimming shortened V by 1 base and J by 3 bases, and 14 bases separated the two germline ends. CDR3 nucleotide sequence: TGTGCCAGCTCACCACTTCCGAAGGGAACTACAGATACGCAGTATTTT. This translates into CASSPLPKGTTDTQYF.

This clone has only one observation. Other nucleotide sequences from this sample produce the same CDR3. The chain uses TRBV5-1 and TRBJ2-7, with D possibly being TRBD1 (5 bases). The V gene's germline CDR1 is SGHRS and CDR2 YFSETQ. The CDR3 runs 15 residues. Trimming left V 0 bases short and J 0 bases short, with 10 bases between. The CDR3 spells CASSLVQGSSYEQYF. The CDR3 DNA is TGCGCCAGCAGCTTGGTGCAGGGAAGCTCCTACGAGCAGTACTTC. Full variable domain (missing parts from reference TRBV5-1 and TRBJ2-7): KAGVTQTPRYLIKTRGQQVTLSCSPISGHRSVSWYQQTPGQGLQFLFEYFSETQRNKGNFPGRFSGRQFSNSRSEMNVSTLELGDSALYLCASSLVQGSSYEQYFGPGTRLTVT.

The chain combines TRBV5-6 with TRBJ2-1; D is unclear. Germline CDR1 SGHDT, CDR2 YYEEEE. The germline V and J ends were trimmed by 4 bases and 0 bases, with 14 bases remaining between them. The CDR3 loop spans 16 amino acids. The CDR3 spells CASSLGRISSYNEQFF. CDR3 bases: TGTGCCAGCAGCCTCGGCCGAATAAGCTCCTACAATGAGCAGTTCTTC.

V and J are TRBV9 and TRBJ2-7; 10 bases agree with TRBD1. Per the germline V gene, CDR1 is SGDLS and CDR2 is YYNGEE. CDR3 size: 15 residues. Trimming at V came to 3 bases and at J to 5 bases, leaving 8 bases not matched to a gene. The CDR3 loop is CASSATLDRGDEQYF. CDR3 nucleotides: TGTGCCAGCAGCGCCACCCTGGACAGGGGGGACGAGCAGTACTTC.

The rearrangement joins TRBV11-2 to TRBJ2-3; TRBD2 agrees at 10 bases. Germline loops: CDR1 SGHAT, CDR2 FQNNGV. This CDR3 comprises 14 residues. Germline trimming cut 6 bases from V and 6 bases from J; bases unmatched to any gene: 6. The CDR3 is CASRWGLAFDTQYF. As DNA, the CDR3 is TGTGCCAGCAGATGGGGACTAGCGTTTGATACGCAGTATTTT.

The chain joins TRBV5-1 to TRBJ2-1; the match to TRBD2 covers 11 bases. V gave up 3 bases and J gave up 12 bases; unmatched junction bases: 11. The length of the CDR3 is 15 residues. In germline, CDR1 is SGHRS, CDR2 YFSETQ. The CDR3 DNA is TGCGCCAGCAGCTCCGGGACTAGCGGTTCAGGGAGGCAGTTCTTC. Encoded protein: CASSSGTSGSGRQFF.

This CDR3 reads CASNGTGELFF. The CDR3 DNA is TGTGCCAGCAACGGGACCGGGGAGCTGTTTTTT. This chain connects TRBV21-1 to TRBJ2-2; the table's D call, TRBD2, was not checked against the DNA. TRBV21-1 is assigned pseudogene status. The CDR3 contains 11 residues.

The rearrangement uses TRBV28 and TRBJ1-2; D call uncertain. Germline assignment: CDR1 MDHEN and CDR2 SYDVKM. This CDR3 comprises 12 residues. V dropped 4 bases and J dropped 8 bases, with 11 bases sitting between them. The CDR3 region is CASSSRPQGYTF. For the CDR3, the DNA is TGTGCCAGCAGTTCCAGGCCACAGGGCTACACCTTC.

The CDR3 nucleotides are TGTGCCACCACAATAGGGGTTAACAATCAGCCCCAGCATTTT. It translates to CATTIGVNNQPQHF. V gene TRBV6-6 combines with J gene TRBJ1-5, with D perhaps TRBD1 (5 bases). The CDR3 runs 14 residues. From germline, CDR1 is MNHNY and CDR2 SVGAGI (reference sequence). Trimming stripped 10 bases from V and 3 bases from J, with 16 bases between.

This clone was picked up one time. This sequence joins TRBV18 and TRBJ1-2; 7 bases align to TRBD1. This CDR3 contains 13 residues. Germline V gene sequence: CDR1 KGHSH, CDR2 LQKENI. The J segment lost 4 bases and the V segment lost 6 bases, leaving 5 bases of the junction unmatched. The CDR3 nucleotides read TGTGCCAGCTCGGGGGACAGATCCTATGGCTACACCTTC. This gives the protein CASSGDRSYGYTF.

The chain couples TRBV5-6 to TRBJ2-7; maybe TRBD2 (6 bases). This CDR3 spans 17 amino acids. In germline, CDR1 is SGHDT, CDR2 YYEEEE. V was trimmed by 6 bases and J by 2 bases, leaving 24 bases between them. CDR3 nucleotides: TGTGCCAGCAACCTAATGGGGGGTGGCAGATCAGCCTACGAGCAGTACTTC. Protein product: CASNLMGGGRSAYEQYF.

The V call is TRBV21-1, the J call TRBJ2-5. TRBV21-1 constitutes a pseudogene. The CDR3 extends over 12 amino acids. CDR3 DNA sequence: TGTGCCAGCAGCAAGGGTCTGGAGACCCAGTACTTC. As protein: CASSKGLETQYF.

This clone was seen just once. This rearrangement joins TRBV5-1 to TRBJ1-1; D remains ambiguous. Deletions cut 1 base from V and 11 bases from J, with 12 bases between. CDR3 length: 12 amino acids. Per the germline V gene, CDR1 is SGHRS and CDR2 is YFSETQ. The CDR3 here is CASSLNSENAFF. The DNA for the CDR3 is TGCGCCAGCAGCTTGAACAGCGAGAATGCTTTCTTT.

The V gene is TRBV7-9, the J gene TRBJ2-3; TRBD2 matches at 8 bases. This CDR3 region has 15 residues. V trimming: 0 bases; J trimming: 1 base; junction bases outside the gene matches: 0. Germline-derived CDR1 and CDR2 are SEHNR and FQNEAQ (reference sequence). This CDR3 reads CASSLARGGTDTQYF. The CDR3 DNA sequence: TGTGCCAGCAGCTTAGCGCGGGGGGGCACAGATACGCAGTATTTT.

This chain's CDR3 is CASSLWATGGDEQFF. CDR3 coding DNA: TGTGCCAGCAGTTTATGGGCCACAGGGGGCGATGAGCAGTTCTTC. This sequence joins TRBV28 and TRBJ2-1, with 9 positions matching TRBD1. This CDR3 spans 15 amino acids. The junction had 5 bases not matched to a gene; V was cut back by 0 bases and J by 8 bases. Germline V lookup: CDR1 MDHEN, CDR2 SYDVKM.

The chain links TRBV18 to TRBJ1-1, with a weak D call TRBD1 (6 bases). Trimming left V 8 bases short and J 2 bases short, with 15 bases between. The CDR3 is 14 amino acids. The germline V gene has CDR1 KGHSH and CDR2 LQKENI. CDR3 loop: CASQDSHRNTEAFF. The DNA for the CDR3 is TGTGCCAGCCAGGACAGCCACAGAAACACTGAAGCTTTCTTT. Looking up the rest from reference TRBV18 and TRBJ1-1 gives the full variable domain: NAGVMQNPRHLVRRRGQEARLRCSPMKGHSHVYWYRQLPEEGLKFMVYLQKENIIDESGMPKERFSAEFPKEGPSILRIQQVVRGDSAAYFCASQDSHRNTEAFFGQGTRLTVV.

The chain recombines TRBV5-1 with TRBJ2-5; weak D call: TRBD2 (7 bases). CDR3 size: 17 residues. Germline assignment: CDR1 SGHRS and CDR2 YFSETQ. V lost 0 bases and J lost 1, with 16 bases in between. The CDR3 protein is CASSLGGGGPAQETQYF. CDR3 nucleotide sequence: TGCGCCAGCAGCTTGGGCGGGGGCGGGCCGGCCCAAGAGACCCAGTACTTC. Complete variable domain (other parts from reference TRBV5-1 and TRBJ2-5): KAGVTQTPRYLIKTRGQQVTLSCSPISGHRSVSWYQQTPGQGLQFLFEYFSETQRNKGNFPGRFSGRQFSNSRSEMNVSTLELGDSALYLCASSLGGGGPAQETQYFGPGTRLLVL.

The gene calls are TRBV4-3 and TRBJ2-2; no reliable D call. The CDR3 has 13 residues. Germline CDR1 reads LGHNA; CDR2 reads YSLEER. Between the trimmed V and J ends, which lost 1 base and 5 bases, there was a span of 5 bases. CDR3 DNA: TGCGCCAGCAGCCAAGTACTTACCGGGGAGCTGTTTTTT. It yields the protein CASSQVLTGELFF.

In this sample, this clone turned up once. The V gene is TRBV6-1, the J gene TRBJ2-5; 9 nucleotides line up with TRBD1. V shed 2 bases and J 5 bases; nucleotides not matched to a gene: 9. Germline CDR1 is MNHNS and CDR2 is SASEGT. The CDR3 sequence is 16 residues long. The CDR3 sequence is CASSERPTGGWETQYF. CDR3 DNA: TGTGCCAGCAGTGAAAGACCAACAGGGGGCTGGGAGACCCAGTACTTC.

This clone has only one observation. The rearrangement joins TRBV7-8 to TRBJ2-3; 8 bases map to TRBD2. The CDR3 runs 17 residues. Germline V gene sequence: CDR1 SGHVS, CDR2 FQNEAQ. The V gene end was trimmed by 1 base and the J gene end by 5 bases; junction bases not matched to a gene: 11. The CDR3 spells CASSLGAVSGIQDTQYF. In DNA, the CDR3 is TGTGCCAGCAGCTTAGGGGCGGTTAGCGGGATCCAAGATACGCAGTATTTT.